This record looks at one T cell receptor beta chain sequence and its context. The data were taken from a study of blood T cell repertoires in COVID-19. Study overall: COVID-19 samples from acute and convalescent phases originated in the United States, Italy and Spain.

The V gene's germline CDR1 is SEHNR and CDR2 FQNEAQ (reference sequence). The CDR3 has 19 residues. The V gene end was trimmed by 2 bases and the J gene end by 5 bases; junction bases not matched to a gene: 15. Clones were read by immunoSEQ multiplex PCR, and TCRdb kept only the in-frame ones, dropping some. The sample records 250,000 or so clones, 65% to 85% being singletons. This rearrangement joins TRBV7-9 to TRBJ2-1, with 10 nucleotides matching TRBD1. The sample was peripheral blood. The receptor was isolated from a woman in her forties who had recovered from COVID-19. The CDR3 loop reads CASSLSEGGGQGNHNEQFF. As DNA, the CDR3 is TGTGCCAGCAGCTTATCTGAAGGTGGGGGACAGGGGAACCACAATGAGCAGTTCTTC.